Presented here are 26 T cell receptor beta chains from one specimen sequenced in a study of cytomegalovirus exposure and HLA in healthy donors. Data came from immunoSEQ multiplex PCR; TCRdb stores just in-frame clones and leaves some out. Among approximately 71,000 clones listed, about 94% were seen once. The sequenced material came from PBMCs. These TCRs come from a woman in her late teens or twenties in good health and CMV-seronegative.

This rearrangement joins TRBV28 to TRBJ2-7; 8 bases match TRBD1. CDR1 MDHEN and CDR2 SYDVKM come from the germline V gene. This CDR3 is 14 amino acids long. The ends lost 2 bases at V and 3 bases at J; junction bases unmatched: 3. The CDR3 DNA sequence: TGTGCCAGCAGTTTACCCGACAGGGGCTACGAGCAGTACTTC. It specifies CASSLPDRGYEQYF. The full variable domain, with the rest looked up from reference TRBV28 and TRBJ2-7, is DVKVTQSSRYLVKRTGEKVFLECVQDMDHENMFWYRQDPGLGLRLIYFSYDVKMKEKGDIPEGYSVSREKKERFSLILESASTNQTSMYLCASSLPDRGYEQYFGPGTRLTVT.

The CDR3 here is CASRRQGDTEAFF. CDR3 in DNA: TGTGCCAGCAGGAGACAGGGGGACACTGAAGCTTTCTTT. This chain links TRBV28 with TRBJ1-1, with TRBD1 identical over 9 bases. With V trimmed by 6 bases and J by 3 bases, 2 bases remained unmatched. Germline CDR1 and CDR2: MDHEN and SYDVKM. The CDR3 contains 13 residues.

The CDR3 loop is CASSTSGTGIYEQYF. In DNA, the CDR3 is TGTGCCAGCAGTACCTCCGGGACAGGGATTTACGAGCAGTACTTC. The chain carries TRBV28 and TRBJ2-7; 9 nucleotides match TRBD1. CDR1 and CDR2 from the germline V gene are MDHEN and SYDVKM. The trim removed 5 bases at V and 4 bases at J, leaving 9 bases unmatched. The CDR3 consists of 15 residues. Variable domain in full (rest from reference TRBV28 and TRBJ2-7): DVKVTQSSRYLVKRTGEKVFLECVQDMDHENMFWYRQDPGLGLRLIYFSYDVKMKEKGDIPEGYSVSREKKERFSLILESASTNQTSMYLCASSTSGTGIYEQYFGPGTRLTVT.

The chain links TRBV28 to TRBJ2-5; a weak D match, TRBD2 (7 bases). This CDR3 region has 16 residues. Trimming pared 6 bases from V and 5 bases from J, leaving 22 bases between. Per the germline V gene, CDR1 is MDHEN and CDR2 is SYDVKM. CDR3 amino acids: CASSQDSLARGETQYF. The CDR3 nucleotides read TGTGCCAGCAGCCAAGATTCACTAGCGAGGGGGGAGACCCAGTACTTC.

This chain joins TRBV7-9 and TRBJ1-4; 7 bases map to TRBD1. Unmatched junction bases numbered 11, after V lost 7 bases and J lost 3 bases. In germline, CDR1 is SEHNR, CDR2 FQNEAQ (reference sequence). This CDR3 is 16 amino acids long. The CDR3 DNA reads TGTGCCAGCACCACCACGGAGGGGGCGGCTAATGAAAAACTGTTTTTT. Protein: CASTTTEGAANEKLFF.

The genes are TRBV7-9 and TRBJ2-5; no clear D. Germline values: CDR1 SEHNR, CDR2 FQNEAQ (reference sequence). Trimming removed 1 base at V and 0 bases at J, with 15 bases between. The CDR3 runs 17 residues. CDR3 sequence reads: CASSLGRLQTYQETQYF. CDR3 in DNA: TGTGCCAGCAGCTTAGGCAGGTTGCAAACGTACCAAGAGACCCAGTACTTC.

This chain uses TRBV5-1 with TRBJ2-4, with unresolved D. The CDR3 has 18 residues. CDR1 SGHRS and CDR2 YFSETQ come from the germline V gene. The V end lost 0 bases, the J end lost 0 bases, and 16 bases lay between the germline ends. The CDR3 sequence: CASSLGNVGSLAKNIQYF. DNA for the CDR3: TGCGCCAGCAGCTTGGGGAACGTCGGGTCCCTAGCCAAAAACATTCAGTACTTC.

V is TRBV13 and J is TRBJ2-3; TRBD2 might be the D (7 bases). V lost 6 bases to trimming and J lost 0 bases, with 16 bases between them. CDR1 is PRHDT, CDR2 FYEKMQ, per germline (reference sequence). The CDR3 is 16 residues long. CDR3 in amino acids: CASRGAASGSTDTQYF. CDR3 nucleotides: TGTGCCAGCAGGGGGGCGGCTAGCGGTAGCACAGATACGCAGTATTTT.

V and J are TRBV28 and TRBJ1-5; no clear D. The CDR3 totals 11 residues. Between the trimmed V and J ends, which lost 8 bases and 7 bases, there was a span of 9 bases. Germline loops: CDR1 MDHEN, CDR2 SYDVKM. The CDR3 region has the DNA TGTGCCAGCGGGTACGGGCAGCCCCAGCATTTT. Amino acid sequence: CASGYGQPQHF.

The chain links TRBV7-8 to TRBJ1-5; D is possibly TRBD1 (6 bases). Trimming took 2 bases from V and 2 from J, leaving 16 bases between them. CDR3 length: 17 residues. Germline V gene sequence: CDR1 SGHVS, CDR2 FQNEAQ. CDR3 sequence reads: CASSLSITGIGNQPQHF. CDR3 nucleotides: TGTGCCAGCAGCTTATCAATTACAGGGATTGGCAATCAGCCCCAGCATTTT.

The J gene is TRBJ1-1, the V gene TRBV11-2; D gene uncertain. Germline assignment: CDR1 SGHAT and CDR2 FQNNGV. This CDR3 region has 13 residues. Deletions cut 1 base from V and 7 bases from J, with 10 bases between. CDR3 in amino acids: CASSLVARFEAFF. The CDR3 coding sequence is TGTGCCAGCAGCTTAGTAGCGCGGTTTGAAGCTTTCTTT.

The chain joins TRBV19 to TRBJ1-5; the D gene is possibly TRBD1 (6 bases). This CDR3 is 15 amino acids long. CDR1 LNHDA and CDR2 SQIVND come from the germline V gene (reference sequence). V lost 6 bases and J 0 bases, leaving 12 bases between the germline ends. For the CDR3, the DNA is TGTGCCAGTAGGACCGGGACACTTAGCAATCAGCCCCAGCATTTT. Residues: CASRTGTLSNQPQHF.

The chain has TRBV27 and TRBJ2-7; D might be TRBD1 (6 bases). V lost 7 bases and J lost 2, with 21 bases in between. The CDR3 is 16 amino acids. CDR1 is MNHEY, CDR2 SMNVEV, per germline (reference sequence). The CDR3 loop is CASKKSTGLSTYEQYF. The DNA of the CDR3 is TGTGCCAGCAAAAAGTCAACAGGGTTGTCGACCTACGAGCAGTACTTC.

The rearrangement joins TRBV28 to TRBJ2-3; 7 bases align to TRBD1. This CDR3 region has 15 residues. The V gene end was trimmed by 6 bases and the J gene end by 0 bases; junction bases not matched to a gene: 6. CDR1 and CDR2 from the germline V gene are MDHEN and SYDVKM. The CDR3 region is CASSLLTGSTDTQYF. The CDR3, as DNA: TGTGCCAGCAGCCTACTGACAGGGAGCACAGATACGCAGTATTTT.

CDR3 bases: TGTGCCACCAGCAGACCGCCCCTCAGGGCAACTAATGAAAAACTGTTTTTT. Amino acid sequence: CATSRPPLRATNEKLFF. The V call is TRBV15, the J call TRBJ1-4, with D perhaps TRBD1 (5 bases). CDR3 size: 17 residues. Per the germline V gene, CDR1 is LNHNV and CDR2 is YYDKDF (reference sequence). V was shortened by 2 bases and J by 0 bases, with 13 bases between the two germline ends.

The chain's CDR3 is CASSRVNTGELFF. The DNA for the CDR3 is TGTGCCAGCAGCCGAGTGAACACCGGGGAGCTGTTTTTT. The chain recombines TRBV5-4 with TRBJ2-2; D uncertain. The CDR3 has 13 residues. V lost 4 bases, J lost 1 base, and 5 bases lay in between. Per the germline V gene, CDR1 is SGHNT and CDR2 is YYREEE (reference sequence).

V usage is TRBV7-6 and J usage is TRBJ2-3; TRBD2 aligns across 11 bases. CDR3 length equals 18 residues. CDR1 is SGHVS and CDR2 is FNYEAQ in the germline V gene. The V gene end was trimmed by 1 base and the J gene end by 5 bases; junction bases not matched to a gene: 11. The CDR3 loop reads CASSLEASGGTWRDTQYF. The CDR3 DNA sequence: TGTGCCAGCAGCTTAGAGGCTAGCGGGGGGACTTGGAGAGATACGCAGTATTTT. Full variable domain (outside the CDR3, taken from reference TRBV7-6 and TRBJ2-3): GAGVSQSPRYKVTKRGQDVALRCDPISGHVSLYWYRQALGQGPEFLTYFNYEAQQDKSGLPNDRFSAERPEGSISTLTIQRTEQRDSAMYRCASSLEASGGTWRDTQYFGPGTRLTVL.

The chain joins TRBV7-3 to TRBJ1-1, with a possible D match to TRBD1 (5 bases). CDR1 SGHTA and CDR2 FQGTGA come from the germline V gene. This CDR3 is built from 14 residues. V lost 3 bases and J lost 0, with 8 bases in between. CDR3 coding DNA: TGTGCCAGCAGCTTGACAGTTATGAACACTGAAGCTTTCTTT. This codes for CASSLTVMNTEAFF.

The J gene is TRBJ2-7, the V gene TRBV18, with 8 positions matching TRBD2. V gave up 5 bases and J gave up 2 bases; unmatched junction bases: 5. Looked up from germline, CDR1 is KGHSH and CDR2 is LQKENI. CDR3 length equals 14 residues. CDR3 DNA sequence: TGTGCCAGCTCAACACTAGCGGCCACCTACGAGCAGTACTTC. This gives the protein CASSTLAATYEQYF. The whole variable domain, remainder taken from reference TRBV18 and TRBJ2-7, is NAGVMQNPRHLVRRRGQEARLRCSPMKGHSHVYWYRQLPEEGLKFMVYLQKENIIDESGMPKERFSAEFPKEGPSILRIQQVVRGDSAAYFCASSTLAATYEQYFGPGTRLTVT.

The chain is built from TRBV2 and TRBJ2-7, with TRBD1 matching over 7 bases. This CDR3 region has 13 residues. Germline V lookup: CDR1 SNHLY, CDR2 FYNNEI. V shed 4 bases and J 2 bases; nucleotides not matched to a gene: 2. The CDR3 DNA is TGTGCCAGCAGTGTAACAGGGGCCTACGAGCAGTACTTC. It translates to CASSVTGAYEQYF. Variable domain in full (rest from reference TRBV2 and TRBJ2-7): EPEVTQTPSHQVTQMGQEVILRCVPISNHLYFYWYRQILGQKVEFLVSFYNNEISEKSEIFDDQFSVERPDGSNFTLKIRSTKLEDSAMYFCASSVTGAYEQYFGPGTRLTVT.

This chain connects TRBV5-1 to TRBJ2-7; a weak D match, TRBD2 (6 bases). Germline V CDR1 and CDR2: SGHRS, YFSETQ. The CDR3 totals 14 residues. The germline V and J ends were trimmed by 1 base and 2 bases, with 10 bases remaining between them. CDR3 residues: CASSLLGEAYEQYF. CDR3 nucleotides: TGCGCCAGCAGCTTGCTCGGGGAGGCCTACGAGCAGTACTTC.

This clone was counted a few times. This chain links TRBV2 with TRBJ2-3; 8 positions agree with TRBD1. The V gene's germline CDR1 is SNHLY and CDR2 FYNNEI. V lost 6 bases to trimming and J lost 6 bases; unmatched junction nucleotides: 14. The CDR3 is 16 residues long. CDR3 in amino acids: CASRFRAGGTHDTQYF. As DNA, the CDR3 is TGTGCCAGCAGGTTTCGGGCAGGGGGCACACACGATACGCAGTATTTT.

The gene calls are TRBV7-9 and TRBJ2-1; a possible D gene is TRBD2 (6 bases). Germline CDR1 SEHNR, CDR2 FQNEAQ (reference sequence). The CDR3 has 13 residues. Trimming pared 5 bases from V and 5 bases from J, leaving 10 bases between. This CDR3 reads CASSPPGDNEQFF. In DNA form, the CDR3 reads TGTGCCAGCAGCCCCCCGGGAGACAATGAGCAGTTCTTC.

CDR3 in DNA: TGTGCCAGCAGCTTGGATCGGGTGGGTGTCACTGAAGCTTTCTTT. As protein: CASSLDRVGVTEAFF. The V and J genes are TRBV5-5 and TRBJ1-1; no clear D gene. Trimming took 0 bases from V and 4 from J, leaving 13 bases between them. CDR1 is SGHKS and CDR2 is YYEKEE in the germline V gene (reference sequence). The CDR3 runs 15 residues.

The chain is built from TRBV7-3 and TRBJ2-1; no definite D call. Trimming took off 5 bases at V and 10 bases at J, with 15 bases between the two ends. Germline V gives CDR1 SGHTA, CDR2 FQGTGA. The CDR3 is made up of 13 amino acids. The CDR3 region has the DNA TGTGCCAGCAGCCCCCAGTTGGGCTGGGAGCAGTTCTTC. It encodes CASSPQLGWEQFF.

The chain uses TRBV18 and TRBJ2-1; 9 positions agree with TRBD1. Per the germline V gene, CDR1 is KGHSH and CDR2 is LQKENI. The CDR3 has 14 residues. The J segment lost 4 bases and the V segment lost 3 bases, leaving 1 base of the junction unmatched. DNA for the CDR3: TGTGCCAGCTCACCCGGACAGGGGTACAATGAGCAGTTCTTC. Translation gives CASSPGQGYNEQFF.